These 23 T cell receptor beta chains came from one sample sequenced in a study of T cell responses to AZD1222 COVID-19 vaccine (dated by TCRdb to about 2021). Library generation was performed with the immunoSEQ multiplex PCR assay. TCRdb stores this immuneACCESS table with in-frame sequences only. Part of the clones is absent; in the studies checked, under half of the shortfall reflects unresolved V genes, and no reason is known for the rest. In this sample the table shows around 140,000 clones, 85% of which occur a single time. The leading ten clones occupy 7.9% of the sample. This sample's time point label indicates: about 28 days (+/-7) after the second vaccine dose. According to the study, the label for this sample's treatment or condition signals: meningococcal conjugate vaccine given as trial control. The sample was peripheral blood, taken 28 days after the second dose of the MenACWY control vaccine. Receptor source: an adult who received the MenACWY meningococcal vaccine as a control.

The V and J genes are TRBV11-3 and TRBJ1-2; TRBD1 aligns across 10 bases. This CDR3 spans 14 amino acids. CDR1 is SGHNT, CDR2 YENEEA, per germline. V gave up 6 bases and J gave up 7 bases; unmatched junction bases: 8. The CDR3 DNA is TGTGCCAGCAGACCTCGACAGGGGGCAATTGGCTACACCTTC. Translated, it gives CASRPRQGAIGYTF. The entire variable domain, with the rest obtained from reference TRBV11-3 and TRBJ1-2, is as follows: EAGVVQSPRYKIIEKKQPVAFWCNPISGHNTLYWYLQNLGQGPELLIRYENEEAVDDSQLPKDRFSAERLKGVDSTLKIQPAELGDSAVYLCASRPRQGAIGYTFGSGTRLTVV.

The chain links TRBV27 to TRBJ2-7; D gene uncertain. Between the trimmed V and J ends, which lost 5 bases and 4 bases, there was a span of 9 bases. The CDR3 consists of 12 residues. Germline V gene lookup returns CDR1 MNHEY and CDR2 SMNVEV (reference sequence). DNA of the CDR3: TGTGCCAGCAGTCAGACATCGTACGAGCAGTACTTC. Its protein product is CASSQTSYEQYF.

This chain uses TRBV4-2 with TRBJ2-2; D is unresolved. In germline, CDR1 is LGHNA, CDR2 YNFKEQ. V lost 4 bases and J 6 bases, leaving 9 bases between the germline ends. CDR3 length: 13 amino acids. The CDR3 DNA is TGTGCCAGCAGCCTCGGTTGGGCCGGGGAGCTGTTTTTT. This sequence encodes CASSLGWAGELFF.

The table lists this clone with a count of one. The chain links TRBV15 to TRBJ1-2, with 9 bases that match TRBD1. After removal of 1 base from V and 4 bases from J, the junction contained 4 bases not matched to a gene. The CDR3 covers 15 residues. Per germline, CDR1 LNHNV and CDR2 YYDKDF (reference sequence). CDR3 DNA: TGTGCCACCAGCAGAGCTGGACAGGGGATCTATGGCTACACCTTC. It codes for CATSRAGQGIYGYTF. Full variable domain (remainder filled in from reference TRBV15 and TRBJ1-2): DAMVIQNPRYQVTQFGKPVTLSCSQTLNHNVMYWYQQKSSQAPKLLFHYYDKDFNNEADTPDNFQSRRPNTSFCFLDIRSPGLGDTAMYLCATSRAGQGIYGYTFGSGTRLTVV.

CDR3 nucleotides: TGTGCCAGCAGCCCCGGGACAGGGTACACAGATACGCAGTATTTT. This encodes CASSPGTGYTDTQYF. The rearrangement uses TRBV6-4 and TRBJ2-3; 9 nucleotides match TRBD1. V shed 6 bases, J shed 2 bases, and the junction held 6 bases outside the gene matches. The CDR3 is made up of 15 amino acids. Germline V gene lookup returns CDR1 MRHNA and CDR2 SNTAGT.

The chain uses TRBV11-2 and TRBJ1-4; TRBD1 might be the D (5 bases). The CDR3 covers 16 residues. Germline V gives CDR1 SGHAT, CDR2 FQNNGV. V gave up 5 bases and J gave up 0 bases, with 13 bases separating them. The CDR3, as DNA: TGTGCCAGCAGCCCCGAGAGGGGTGCAACTAATGAAAAACTGTTTTTT. The encoded protein is CASSPERGATNEKLFF.

The chain has TRBV6-5 and TRBJ2-1, with D possibly TRBD2 on 6 matching bases. Per germline, CDR1 MNHEY and CDR2 SVGAGI. The CDR3 length is 14 residues. V was shortened by 6 bases and J by 8 bases, with 17 bases between the two germline ends. CDR3 coding DNA: TGTGCCAGCAGGGAGTTAGCGGTTAGGGATGAGCAGTTCTTC. Translated: CASRELAVRDEQFF.

In its sample, this clone was seen a few times. The chain combines TRBV2 with TRBJ2-7; TRBD1 or TRBD2 may be the D gene (5 bases each). The CDR3 is 12 amino acids. The V end lost 4 bases, the J end lost 6 bases, and 10 bases lay between the germline ends. CDR1 and CDR2 (germline): SNHLY, FYNNEI. Here the CDR3 DNA reads TGTGCCAGCAGTGTGGGGGTAGGCGAGCAGTACGTC. Amino acid sequence: CASSVGVGEQYV.

In DNA form, the CDR3 reads TGTGCCAGCAGGTTTATAAATAGGGTCACCGGGGAGCTGTTTTTT. This encodes CASRFINRVTGELFF. The gene calls are TRBV2 and TRBJ2-2; D remains ambiguous. Germline CDR1 SNHLY, CDR2 FYNNEI. V lost 6 bases, J lost 4 bases, and 15 bases lay in between. The CDR3 extends over 15 amino acids.

The V and J genes are TRBV6-5 and TRBJ1-4; 9 bases line up with TRBD1. J lost 8 bases, V lost 4 bases, and 5 bases had no gene match. Germline V gene lookup returns CDR1 MNHEY and CDR2 SVGAGI. This CDR3 contains 14 residues. Here the CDR3 reads CASSSDRGREKLFF. Here the CDR3 DNA reads TGTGCCAGCAGTTCCGACAGGGGGAGAGAAAAACTGTTTTTT.

Concerning this clone: Other DNA sequences in the same sample also yield this CDR3. The chain carries TRBV27 and TRBJ1-2, with 7 bases fitting TRBD1. Trimming took 0 bases from V and 5 from J; bases not matched to a gene: 3. Germline CDR1 MNHEY, CDR2 SMNVEV (reference sequence). The CDR3 contains 14 residues. CDR3 residues: CASSLSRDSYGYTF. The CDR3 DNA sequence: TGTGCCAGCAGTTTATCGCGGGACAGTTATGGCTACACCTTC.

This chain connects TRBV7-9 to TRBJ2-7; D remains ambiguous. The CDR3 extends over 14 amino acids. Per germline, CDR1 SEHNR and CDR2 FQNEAQ (reference sequence). V lost 2 bases and J 1 base, leaving 9 bases between the germline ends. CDR3 nucleotide sequence: TGTGCCAGCAGCTTACAGGAACTTTCCTACGAGCAGTACTTC. This encodes CASSLQELSYEQYF.

The rearrangement uses TRBV5-4 and TRBJ1-6; D is perhaps TRBD1 (6 bases). The CDR3 sequence is 16 residues long. Germline CDR1 SGHNT, CDR2 YYREEE (reference sequence). V lost 0 bases to trimming and J lost 7 bases, with 14 bases between them. The CDR3: CASSLDSGTSNSPLHF. In nucleotides, the CDR3 is TGTGCCAGCAGCTTGGACTCCGGGACATCGAATTCACCCCTCCACTTT.

The J gene is TRBJ1-2, the V gene TRBV5-1; 9 bases fit TRBD1. The V gene end was trimmed by 1 base and the J gene end by 8 bases; junction bases not matched to a gene: 6. Germline CDR1 SGHRS, CDR2 YFSETQ. The CDR3 has 14 amino acids. CDR3 bases: TGCGCCAGCAGCTTGAGGGACAGGGCCCAGGGCTACACCTTC. Translating it yields CASSLRDRAQGYTF.

The V gene is TRBV6-5, the J gene TRBJ1-6; 8 bases fit TRBD1. Germline assignment: CDR1 MNHEY and CDR2 SVGAGI. The J segment lost 8 bases and the V segment lost 6 bases, leaving 6 bases of the junction unmatched. The CDR3 is 14 amino acids. The CDR3 nucleotides are TGTGCCAGCAGCCGGACAGGGAGGGATTCACCCCTCCACTTT. Its protein product is CASSRTGRDSPLHF.

The V and J genes are TRBV19 and TRBJ1-1; D is perhaps TRBD1 (6 bases). The CDR3 extends over 13 amino acids. Germline loops: CDR1 LNHDA, CDR2 SQIVND (reference sequence). V was cut by 10 bases and J by 3 bases, with 15 bases left in between. DNA for the CDR3: TGTGCCACCCAAGAGGACAGACACACTGAAGCTTTCTTT. Protein: CATQEDRHTEAFF.

The chain carries TRBV13 and TRBJ2-3; TRBD1 aligns across 8 bases. The V and J ends lost 5 bases and 6 bases, in that order; junction bases with no gene match: 13. This CDR3 is built from 16 residues. Germline CDR1 and CDR2: PRHDT and FYEKMQ (reference sequence). The CDR3 protein is CASSAQGEKSGDTQYF. CDR3 DNA sequence: TGTGCCAGCAGCGCACAGGGGGAAAAGTCGGGGGATACGCAGTATTTT.

This chain connects TRBV6-1 to TRBJ2-7, with D hard to call. The length of the CDR3 is 12 residues. Germline CDR1 is MNHNS and CDR2 is SASEGT. V was clipped by 2 bases and J by 9 bases, with 11 bases between them. The CDR3 spells CASSESMGVQYF. CDR3 sequence (DNA): TGTGCCAGCAGTGAATCCATGGGCGTGCAGTACTTC.

The chain is built from TRBV7-8 and TRBJ1-6; D remains ambiguous. This CDR3 is built from 14 residues. The V end was cut by 1 base, the J end by 5 bases, with 6 bases between. Germline V lookup: CDR1 SGHVS, CDR2 FQNEAQ. CDR3 nucleotide sequence: TGTGCCAGCAGCTTAGAACAGAATAATTCACCCCTCCACTTT. This gives the protein CASSLEQNNSPLHF.

The chain joins TRBV24-1 to TRBJ1-1; TRBD1 matches at 7 bases. The germline V gene encodes CDR1 KGHDR and CDR2 SFDVKD. V was clipped by 5 bases and J by 3 bases; unmatched bases: 17. The CDR3 is 18 amino acids. CDR3 nucleotide sequence: TGTGCCACCAGTGTTACCAGGGCAGGGGGGAAGAAAGACACTGAAGCTTTCTTT. As protein: CATSVTRAGGKKDTEAFF.

The V call is TRBV24-1, the J call TRBJ1-2; no reliable D call. Germline V gene data show CDR1 as KGHDR and CDR2 as SFDVKD. Trimming cost V 10 bases and J 6 bases, with 8 bases left between them. This CDR3 has 10 residues. CDR3 region: CATFGNGYTF. CDR3 DNA sequence: TGTGCCACTTTCGGTAATGGCTACACCTTC.

This sequence joins TRBV5-1 and TRBJ2-2, with D unresolved. The CDR3 is 13 amino acids. Germline V CDR1 and CDR2: SGHRS, YFSETQ. V lost 2 bases to trimming and J lost 8 bases, with 10 bases between them. Written as DNA, the CDR3 is TGCGCCAGCAGCTTAGACCCTAAGGGGGAGCTGTTTTTT. Translated, it gives CASSLDPKGELFF.

The rearrangement links TRBV18 to TRBJ1-1; D gene ambiguous. V gave up 3 bases and J gave up 3 bases, with 8 bases separating them. The germline CDR1 and CDR2 sequences are KGHSH and LQKENI. CDR3 length equals 13 residues. CDR3 sequence (DNA): TGTGCCAGCTCACCTGGATCGGACACTGAAGCTTTCTTT. Residues: CASSPGSDTEAFF.